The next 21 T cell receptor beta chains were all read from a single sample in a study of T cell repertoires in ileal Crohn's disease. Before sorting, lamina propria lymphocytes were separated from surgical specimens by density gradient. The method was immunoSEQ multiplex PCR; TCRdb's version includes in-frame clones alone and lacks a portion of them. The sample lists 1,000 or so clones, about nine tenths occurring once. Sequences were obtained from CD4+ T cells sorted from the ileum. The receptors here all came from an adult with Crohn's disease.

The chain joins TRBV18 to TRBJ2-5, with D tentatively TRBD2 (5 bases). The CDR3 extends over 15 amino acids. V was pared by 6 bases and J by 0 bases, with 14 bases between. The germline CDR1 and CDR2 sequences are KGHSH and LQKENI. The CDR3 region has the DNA TGTGCCAGCTCCCCCTTTGGAGGCAACCAAGAGACCCAGTACTTC. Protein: CASSPFGGNQETQYF.

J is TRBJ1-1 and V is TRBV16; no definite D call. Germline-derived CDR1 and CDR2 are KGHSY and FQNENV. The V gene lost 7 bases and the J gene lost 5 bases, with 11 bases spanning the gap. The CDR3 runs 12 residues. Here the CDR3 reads CASTPLSTEAFF. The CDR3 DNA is TGTGCCAGCACCCCTCTCTCGACTGAAGCTTTCTTT. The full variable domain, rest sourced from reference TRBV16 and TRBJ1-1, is GEEVAQTPKHLVRGEGQKAKLYCAPIKGHSYVFWYQQVLKNEFKFLISFQNENVFDETGMPKERFSAKCLPNSPCSLEIQATKLEDSAVYFCASTPLSTEAFFGQGTRLTVV.

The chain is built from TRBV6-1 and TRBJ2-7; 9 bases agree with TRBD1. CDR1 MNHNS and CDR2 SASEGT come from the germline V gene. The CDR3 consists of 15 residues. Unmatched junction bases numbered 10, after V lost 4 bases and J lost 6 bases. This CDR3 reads CASSVIWDRAGEQYF. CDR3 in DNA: TGTGCCAGCAGTGTGATCTGGGACAGGGCTGGCGAGCAGTACTTC.

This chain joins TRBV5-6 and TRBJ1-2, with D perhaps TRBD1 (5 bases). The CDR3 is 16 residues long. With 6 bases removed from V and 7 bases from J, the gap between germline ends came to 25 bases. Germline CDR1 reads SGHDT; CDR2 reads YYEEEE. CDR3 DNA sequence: TGTGCCAGCACCGGGGGTGAAGGGATCGTCGCTGGTGGCTACACCTTC. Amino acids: CASTGGEGIVAGGYTF.

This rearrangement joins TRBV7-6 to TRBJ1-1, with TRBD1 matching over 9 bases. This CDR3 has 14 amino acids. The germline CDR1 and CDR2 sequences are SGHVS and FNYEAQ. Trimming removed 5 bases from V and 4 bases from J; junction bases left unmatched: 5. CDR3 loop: CASSPDRGTTEAFF. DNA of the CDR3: TGTGCCAGCAGCCCGGACAGGGGTACCACTGAAGCTTTCTTT.

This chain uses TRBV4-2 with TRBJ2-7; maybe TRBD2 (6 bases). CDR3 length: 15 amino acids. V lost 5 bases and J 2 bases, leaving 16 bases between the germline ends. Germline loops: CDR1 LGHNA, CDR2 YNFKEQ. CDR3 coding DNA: TGTGCCAGCAGCTCTAGGTCCGGGAGCCCCTACGAGCAGTACTTC. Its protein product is CASSSRSGSPYEQYF.

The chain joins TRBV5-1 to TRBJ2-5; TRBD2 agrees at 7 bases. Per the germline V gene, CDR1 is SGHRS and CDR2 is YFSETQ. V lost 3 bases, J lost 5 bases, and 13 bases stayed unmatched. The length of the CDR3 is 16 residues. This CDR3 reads CASSSGLAAELETQYF. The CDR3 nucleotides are TGCGCCAGCAGCTCGGGGCTAGCGGCCGAATTGGAGACCCAGTACTTC.

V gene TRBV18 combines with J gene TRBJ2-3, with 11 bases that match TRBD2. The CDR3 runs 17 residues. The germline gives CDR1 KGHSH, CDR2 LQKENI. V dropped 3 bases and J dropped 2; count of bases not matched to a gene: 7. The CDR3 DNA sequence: TGTGCCAGCTCACCCTTAGCACTAGCGGGAGCCACAGATACGCAGTATTTT. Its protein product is CASSPLALAGATDTQYF.

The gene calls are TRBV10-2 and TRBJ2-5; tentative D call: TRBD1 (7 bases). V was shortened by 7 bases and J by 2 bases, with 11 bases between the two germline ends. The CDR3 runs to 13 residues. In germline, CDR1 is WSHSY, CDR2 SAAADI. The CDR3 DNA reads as TGCGCCAGCATGGGGGGACAGCAAGAGACCCAGTACTTC. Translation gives CASMGGQQETQYF.

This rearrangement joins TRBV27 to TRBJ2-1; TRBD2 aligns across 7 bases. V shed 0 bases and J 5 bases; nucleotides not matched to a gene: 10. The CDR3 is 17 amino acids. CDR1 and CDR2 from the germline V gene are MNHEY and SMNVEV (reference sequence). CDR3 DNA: TGTGCCAGCAGTTTATCTACGGCGGGAGTCGCGAACAATGAGCAGTTCTTC. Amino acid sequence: CASSLSTAGVANNEQFF.

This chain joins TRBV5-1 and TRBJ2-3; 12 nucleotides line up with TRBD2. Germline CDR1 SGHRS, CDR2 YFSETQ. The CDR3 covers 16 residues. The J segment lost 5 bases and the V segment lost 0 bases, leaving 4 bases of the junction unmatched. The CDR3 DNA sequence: TGCGCCAGCAGCTTGGAGGCTAGCGGGAGGGGAGATACGCAGTATTTT. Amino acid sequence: CASSLEASGRGDTQYF.

The CDR3 DNA follows: TGTGCCAGCAGCTTGTCGGGAGGTCTTAATGAGCAGTTCTTC. It yields the protein CASSLSGGLNEQFF. The V and J genes are TRBV7-3 and TRBJ2-1; 7 bases are a match to TRBD2. CDR1 and CDR2 from the germline V gene are SGHTA and FQGTGA. J gave up 7 bases and V 3 bases, and 6 bases lay outside the gene matches. The CDR3 contains 14 residues.

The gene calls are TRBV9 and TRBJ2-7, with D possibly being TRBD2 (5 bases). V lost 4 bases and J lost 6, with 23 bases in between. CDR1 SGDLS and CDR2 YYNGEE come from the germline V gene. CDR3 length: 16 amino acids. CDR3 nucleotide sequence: TGTGCCAGCAGCCCCGCCCCAGGCAGGTCCGGGGTCGAGCAGTACTTC. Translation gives CASSPAPGRSGVEQYF.

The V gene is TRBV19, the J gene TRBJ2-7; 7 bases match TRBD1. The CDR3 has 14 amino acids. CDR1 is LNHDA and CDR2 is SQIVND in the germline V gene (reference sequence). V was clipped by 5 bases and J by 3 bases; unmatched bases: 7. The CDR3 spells CASSARDRHYEQYF. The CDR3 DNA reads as TGTGCCAGTAGTGCCCGGGACAGACACTACGAGCAGTACTTC.

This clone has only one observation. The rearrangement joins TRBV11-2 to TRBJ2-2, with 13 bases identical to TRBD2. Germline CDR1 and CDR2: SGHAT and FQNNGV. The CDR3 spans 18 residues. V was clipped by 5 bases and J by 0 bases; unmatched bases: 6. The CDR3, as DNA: TGTGCCAGCAGCGCGACTAGCGGGAGGCTGACGAACACCGGGGAGCTGTTTTTT. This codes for CASSATSGRLTNTGELFF.

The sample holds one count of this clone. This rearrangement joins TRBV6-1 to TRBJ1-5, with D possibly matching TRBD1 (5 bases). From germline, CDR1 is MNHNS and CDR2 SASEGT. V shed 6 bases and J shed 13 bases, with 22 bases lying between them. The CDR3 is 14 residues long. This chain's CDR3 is CASSVGGEGLTQHF. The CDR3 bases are TGTGCCAGCAGCGTCGGGGGGGAGGGCCTAACTCAGCATTTT.

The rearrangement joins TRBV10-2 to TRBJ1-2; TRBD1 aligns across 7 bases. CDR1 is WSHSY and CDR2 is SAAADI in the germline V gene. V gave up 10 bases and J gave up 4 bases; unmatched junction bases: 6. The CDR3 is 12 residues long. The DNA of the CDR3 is TGCGCCACTCTCCGGGACAGCTATGGCTACACCTTC. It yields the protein CATLRDSYGYTF.

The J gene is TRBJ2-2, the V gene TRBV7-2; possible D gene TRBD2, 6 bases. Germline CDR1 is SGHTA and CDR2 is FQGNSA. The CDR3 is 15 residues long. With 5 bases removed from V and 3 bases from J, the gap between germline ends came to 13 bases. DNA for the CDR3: TGTGCCAGCAGCGAACGGGTAGCGGACACCGGGGAGCTGTTTTTT. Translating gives CASSERVADTGELFF.

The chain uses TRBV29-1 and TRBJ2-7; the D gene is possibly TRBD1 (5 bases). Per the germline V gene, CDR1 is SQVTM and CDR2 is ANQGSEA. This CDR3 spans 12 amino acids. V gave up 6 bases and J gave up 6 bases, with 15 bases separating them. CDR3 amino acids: CSVKSTGAEQYF. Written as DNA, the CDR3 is TGCAGCGTCAAATCGACTGGGGCCGAGCAGTACTTC.

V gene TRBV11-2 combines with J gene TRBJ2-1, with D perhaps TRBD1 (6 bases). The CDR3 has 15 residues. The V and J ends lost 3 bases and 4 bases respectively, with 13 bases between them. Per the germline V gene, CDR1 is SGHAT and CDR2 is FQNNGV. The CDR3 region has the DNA TGTGCCAGCAGCTTCACAGGGAGAAGTTACAATGAGCAGTTCTTC. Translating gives CASSFTGRSYNEQFF. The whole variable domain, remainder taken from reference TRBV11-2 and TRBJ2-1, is EAGVAQSPRYKIIEKRQSVAFWCNPISGHATLYWYQQILGQGPKLLIQFQNNGVVDDSQLPKDRFSAERLKGVDSTLKIQPAKLEDSAVYLCASSFTGRSYNEQFFGPGTRLTVL.

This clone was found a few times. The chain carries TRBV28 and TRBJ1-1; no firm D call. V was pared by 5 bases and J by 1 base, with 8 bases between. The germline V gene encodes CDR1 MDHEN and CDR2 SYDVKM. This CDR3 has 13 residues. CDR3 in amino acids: CASSAGSNTEAFF. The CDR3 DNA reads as TGTGCCAGCAGTGCGGGGTCGAACACTGAAGCTTTCTTT.